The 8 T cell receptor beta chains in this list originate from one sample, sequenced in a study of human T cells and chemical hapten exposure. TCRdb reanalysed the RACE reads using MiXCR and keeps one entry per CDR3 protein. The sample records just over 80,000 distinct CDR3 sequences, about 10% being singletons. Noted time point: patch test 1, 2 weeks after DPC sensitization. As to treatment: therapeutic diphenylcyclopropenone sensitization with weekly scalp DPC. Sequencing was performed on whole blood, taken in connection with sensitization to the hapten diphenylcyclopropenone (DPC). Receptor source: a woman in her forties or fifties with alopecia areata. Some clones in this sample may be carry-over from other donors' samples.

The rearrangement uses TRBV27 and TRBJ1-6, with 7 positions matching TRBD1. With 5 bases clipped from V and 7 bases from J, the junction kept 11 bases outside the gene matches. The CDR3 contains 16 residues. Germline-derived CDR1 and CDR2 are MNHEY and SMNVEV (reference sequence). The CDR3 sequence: CASSRRWDSLNSPLHF. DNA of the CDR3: TGTGCCAGCAGTAGAAGATGGGACAGCCTCAATTCACCCCTCCACTTT.

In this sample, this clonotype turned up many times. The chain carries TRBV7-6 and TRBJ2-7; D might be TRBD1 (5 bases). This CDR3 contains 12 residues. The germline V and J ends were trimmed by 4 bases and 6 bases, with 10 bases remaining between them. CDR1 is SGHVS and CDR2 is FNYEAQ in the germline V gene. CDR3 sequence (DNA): TGTGCCAGCAGCTCCGTAAGGGGCGAGCAGTACTTC. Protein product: CASSSVRGEQYF.

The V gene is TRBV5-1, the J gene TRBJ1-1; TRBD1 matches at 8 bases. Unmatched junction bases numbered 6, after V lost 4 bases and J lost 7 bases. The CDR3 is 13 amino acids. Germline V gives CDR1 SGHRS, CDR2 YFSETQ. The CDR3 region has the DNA TGCGCCAGCAGCCGAACAGGGGGTAATGAAGCTTTCTTT. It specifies CASSRTGGNEAFF.

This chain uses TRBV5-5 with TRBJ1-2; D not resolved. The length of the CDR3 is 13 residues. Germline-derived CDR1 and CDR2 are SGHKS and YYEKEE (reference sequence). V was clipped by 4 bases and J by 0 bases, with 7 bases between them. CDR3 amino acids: CASSTTSNYGYTF. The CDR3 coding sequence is TGTGCCAGCAGCACCACATCTAACTATGGCTACACCTTC.

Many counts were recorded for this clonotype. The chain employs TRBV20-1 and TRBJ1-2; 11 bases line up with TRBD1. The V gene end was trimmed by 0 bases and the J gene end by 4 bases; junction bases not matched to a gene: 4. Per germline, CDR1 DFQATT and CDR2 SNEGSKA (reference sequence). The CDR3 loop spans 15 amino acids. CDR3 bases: TGCAGTGCTAGAGATCCGGGACAGGGGGTCTATGGCTACACCTTC. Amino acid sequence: CSARDPGQGVYGYTF.

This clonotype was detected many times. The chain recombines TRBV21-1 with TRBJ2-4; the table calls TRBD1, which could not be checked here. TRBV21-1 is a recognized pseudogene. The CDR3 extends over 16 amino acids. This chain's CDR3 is CASSAGRGIGEDIQYF. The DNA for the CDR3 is TGTGCCAGCAGCGCGGGACGCGGGATCGGGGAAGACATTCAGTACTTC.

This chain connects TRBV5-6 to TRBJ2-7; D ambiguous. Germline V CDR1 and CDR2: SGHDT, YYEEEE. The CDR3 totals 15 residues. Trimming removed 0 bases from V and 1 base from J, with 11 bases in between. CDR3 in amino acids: CASSLAAGRSYEQYF. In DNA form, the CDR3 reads TGTGCCAGCAGCTTGGCCGCCGGACGGTCCTACGAGCAGTACTTC.

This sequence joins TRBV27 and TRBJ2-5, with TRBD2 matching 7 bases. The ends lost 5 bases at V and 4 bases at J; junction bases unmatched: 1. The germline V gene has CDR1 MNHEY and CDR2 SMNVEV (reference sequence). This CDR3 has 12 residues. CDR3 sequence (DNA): TGTGCCAGCAGTGCTAGCGGAGAGACCCAGTACTTC. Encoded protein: CASSASGETQYF.